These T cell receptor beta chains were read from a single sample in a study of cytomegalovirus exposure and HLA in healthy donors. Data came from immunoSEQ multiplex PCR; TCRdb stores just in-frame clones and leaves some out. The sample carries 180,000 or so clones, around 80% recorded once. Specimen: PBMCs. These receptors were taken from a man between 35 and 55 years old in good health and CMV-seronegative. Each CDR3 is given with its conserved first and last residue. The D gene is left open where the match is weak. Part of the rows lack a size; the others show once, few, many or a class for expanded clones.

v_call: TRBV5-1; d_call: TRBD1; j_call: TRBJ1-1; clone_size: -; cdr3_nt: TGCGCCAGCAGCTTCATCACAGGGGGCGCAACTGAAGCTTTCTTT; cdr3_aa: CASSFITGGATEAFF
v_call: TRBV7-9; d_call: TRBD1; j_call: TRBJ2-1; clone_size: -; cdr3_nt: TGTGCCACCCTAACGACAGGGGGGTCTGAGCAGTTCTTC; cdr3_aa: CATLTTGGSEQFF
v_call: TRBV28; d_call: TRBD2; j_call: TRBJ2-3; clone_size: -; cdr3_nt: TGTGCCAGCAGTTTAGTAGCGGGTCCTAGCACAGATACGCAGTATTTT; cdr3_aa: CASSLVAGPSTDTQYF
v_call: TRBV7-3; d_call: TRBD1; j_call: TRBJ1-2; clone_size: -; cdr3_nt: TGTGCCAGCAGCTTATTCCCAGGACAGGGAGGTGGCTACACCTTC; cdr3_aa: CASSLFPGQGGGYTF
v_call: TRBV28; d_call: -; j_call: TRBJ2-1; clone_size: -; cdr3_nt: TGTGCCAGCAGTCCAGCGAGCTCCTACAATGAGCAGTTCTTC; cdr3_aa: CASSPASSYNEQFF
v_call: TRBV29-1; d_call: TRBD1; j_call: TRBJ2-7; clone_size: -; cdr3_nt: TGCAGCGTATACTGGACAGGGGGCGGGGAGCAGTACTTC; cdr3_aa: CSVYWTGGGEQYF
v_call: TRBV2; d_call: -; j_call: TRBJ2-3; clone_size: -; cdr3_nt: TGTGCCAGCATAAGGGAGGCCACAGATACGCAGTATTTT; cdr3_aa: CASIREATDTQYF
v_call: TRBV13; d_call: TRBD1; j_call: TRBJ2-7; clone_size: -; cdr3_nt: TGTGCCAGCAGCTTGGGACAGCTTACCTACGAGCAGTACTTC; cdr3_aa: CASSLGQLTYEQYF
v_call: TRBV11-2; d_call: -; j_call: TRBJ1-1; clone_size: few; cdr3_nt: TGTGCCAGCAGCTTCTCAACAAACACTGAAGCTTTCTTT; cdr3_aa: CASSFSTNTEAFF
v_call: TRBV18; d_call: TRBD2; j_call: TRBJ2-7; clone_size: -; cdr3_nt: TGTGCCAGCTCACCGGCGCCTAGCGGACACTACGAGCAGTACTTC; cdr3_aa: CASSPAPSGHYEQYF
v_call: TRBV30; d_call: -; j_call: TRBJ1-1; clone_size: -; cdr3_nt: TGTGCCTGGAGTTACAAGGGGAAGGAGAGCACTGAAGCTTTCTTT; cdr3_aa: CAWSYKGKESTEAFF
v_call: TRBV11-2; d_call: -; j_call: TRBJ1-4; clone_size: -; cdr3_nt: TGTGCCAGCAGCCATCAGGATGAAAAACTGTTTTTT; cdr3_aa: CASSHQDEKLFF
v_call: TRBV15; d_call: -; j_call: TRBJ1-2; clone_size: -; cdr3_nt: TGTGCCACCAGCAGAGAACAATCCGTGAACTATGGCTACACCTTC; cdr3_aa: CATSREQSVNYGYTF
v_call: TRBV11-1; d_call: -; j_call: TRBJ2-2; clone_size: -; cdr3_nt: TGTGCCAGCAGCTTAAGAGGGCTGAACACCGGGGAGCTGTTTTTT; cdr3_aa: CASSLRGLNTGELFF
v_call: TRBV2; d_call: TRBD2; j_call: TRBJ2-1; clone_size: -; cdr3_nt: TGTGCCAGCAGACCGGGACTAGCGGCTTCCTACAATGAGCAGTTCTTC; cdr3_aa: CASRPGLAASYNEQFF
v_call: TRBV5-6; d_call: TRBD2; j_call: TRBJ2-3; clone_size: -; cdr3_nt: TGTGCCAGCAGCTCCGACAGACTAGCGGAGTACCCTTACACAGATACGCAGTATTTT; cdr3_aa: CASSSDRLAEYPYTDTQYF
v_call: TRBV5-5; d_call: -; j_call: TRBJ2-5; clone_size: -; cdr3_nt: TGTGCCAGCAGCTTGGCCCCGGGGTCGGGTGAGACCCAGTACTTC; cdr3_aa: CASSLAPGSGETQYF
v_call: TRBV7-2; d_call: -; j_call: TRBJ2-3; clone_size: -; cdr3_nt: TGTGCCAGCAGCGAAGGGACTCACGATACGCAGTATTTT; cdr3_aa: CASSEGTHDTQYF
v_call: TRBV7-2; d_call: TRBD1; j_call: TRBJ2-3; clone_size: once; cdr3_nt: TGTGCCAGCAGCTTAGCGGGAATCGGGACAGGGGCCGGAGATACGCAGTATTTT; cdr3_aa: CASSLAGIGTGAGDTQYF
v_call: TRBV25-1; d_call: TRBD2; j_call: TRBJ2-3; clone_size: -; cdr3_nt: TGTGCCAGCAGTGCCTTGCGGGAGGACACAGATACGCAGTATTTT; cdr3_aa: CASSALREDTDTQYF
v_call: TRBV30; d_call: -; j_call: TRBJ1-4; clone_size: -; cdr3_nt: TGTGCCTGGAGCGTCCCCAGTAGCACTAATGAAAAACTGTTTTTT; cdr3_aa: CAWSVPSSTNEKLFF
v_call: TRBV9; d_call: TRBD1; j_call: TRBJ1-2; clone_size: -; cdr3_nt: TGTGCCAGCAGCGCCCAGGGGGTCACTGGCTACACCTTC; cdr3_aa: CASSAQGVTGYTF
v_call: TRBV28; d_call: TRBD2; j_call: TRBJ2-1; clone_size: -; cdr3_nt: TGTGCCACCTTAGCGGGGGGGTTCAATGAGCAGTTCTTC; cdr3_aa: CATLAGGFNEQFF
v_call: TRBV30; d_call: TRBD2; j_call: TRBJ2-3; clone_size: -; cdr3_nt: TGTGCCTGGAGTGTAGGAGCGGGAGGGGGAGATACGCAGTATTTT; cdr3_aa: CAWSVGAGGGDTQYF
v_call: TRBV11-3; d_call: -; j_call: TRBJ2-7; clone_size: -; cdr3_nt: TGTGCCAGCAGCTTAGCAATCTACGAGCAGTACTTC; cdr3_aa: CASSLAIYEQYF
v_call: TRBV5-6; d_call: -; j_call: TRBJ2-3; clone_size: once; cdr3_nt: TGTGCCAGCAGCTTTTGGAGACTCCAATTTGCAGATACGCAGTATTTT; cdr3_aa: CASSFWRLQFADTQYF
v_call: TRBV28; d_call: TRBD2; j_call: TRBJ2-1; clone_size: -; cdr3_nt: TGTGCCAGCCGGGGAGCGGGGATGGTCTACAATGAGCAGTTCTTC; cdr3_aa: CASRGAGMVYNEQFF
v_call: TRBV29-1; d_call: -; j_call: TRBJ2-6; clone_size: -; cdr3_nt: TGCAGCGTTCGAGGTGGGGGGAACTCTGGGGCCAACGTCCTGACTTTC; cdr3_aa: CSVRGGGNSGANVLTF
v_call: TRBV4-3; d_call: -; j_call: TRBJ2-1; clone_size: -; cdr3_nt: TGCGCCAGCAGCCTAAGGAGAAGCTCCTACAATGAGCAGTTCTTC; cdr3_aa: CASSLRRSSYNEQFF